Shown below are 8 T cell receptor beta chains from a single sample sequenced in a study of PD-L1 blockade in urothelial cancer. Specified time point: pretreatment peripheral blood. Here immunoSEQ multiplex PCR was the method, and the copy in TCRdb shows in-frame clones only, minus some. The sample lists some 71,000 clones; about 85% were seen once. Sequenced here: PBMCs, sampled around atezolizumab (anti-PD-L1) treatment. These receptors were obtained from a man in his forties with urothelial cancer.

This chain connects TRBV6-1 to TRBJ2-7; D remains unclear. CDR1 and CDR2 (germline): MNHNS, SASEGT. The CDR3 is 11 residues long. Trimming removed 8 bases from V and 2 bases from J, with 7 bases in between. DNA of the CDR3: TGTGCCAGCCAGAACCCCTACGAGCAGTACTTC. Residues: CASQNPYEQYF.

V is TRBV5-4 and J is TRBJ2-7; 12 nucleotides agree with TRBD1. V was pared by 2 bases and J by 4 bases, with 7 bases of the junction left unmatched. CDR3 size: 16 residues. The germline V gene has CDR1 SGHNT and CDR2 YYREEE (reference sequence). The CDR3 bases are TGTGCCAGCAGCTTCCTAGGGACAGGGGGCGCGTACGAGCAGTACTTC. Its protein product is CASSFLGTGGAYEQYF. The whole variable domain, remainder taken from reference TRBV5-4 and TRBJ2-7, is ETGVTQSPTHLIKTRGQQVTLRCSSQSGHNTVSWYQQALGQGPQFIFQYYREEENGRGNFPPRFSGLQFPNYSSELNVNALELDDSALYLCASSFLGTGGAYEQYFGPGTRLTVT.

V gene TRBV10-3 combines with J gene TRBJ1-1; no firm D call. Germline values: CDR1 ENHRY, CDR2 SYGVKD. The CDR3 sequence is 14 residues long. The ends were cut back, 0 bases at V and 4 bases at J, with 9 bases in the middle. CDR3 DNA sequence: TGTGCCATCAGTGAGTCGAATAGTGGCACTGAAGCTTTCTTT. It specifies CAISESNSGTEAFF.

V gene TRBV7-9 combines with J gene TRBJ1-2; D possibly corresponds to TRBD1 (5 bases). This CDR3 contains 14 residues. Germline V gene sequence: CDR1 SEHNR, CDR2 FQNEAQ (reference sequence). V was cut by 1 base and J by 6 bases, with 12 bases left in between. The DNA for the CDR3 is TGTGCCAGCAGCTTAGAAACTCAGGGCCATGGCTACACCTTC. This gives the protein CASSLETQGHGYTF.

The CDR3 bases are TGTGCCACCAGCAGAGAGGGGGGAGGTGCTGGAAACACCATATATTTT. The encoded protein is CATSREGGGAGNTIYF. This chain links TRBV15 with TRBJ1-3, with a weak D call TRBD1 (5 bases). The CDR3 is 16 residues long. CDR1 is LNHNV, CDR2 YYDKDF, per germline (reference sequence). V was clipped by 0 bases and J by 2 bases, with 11 bases between them.

The chain recombines TRBV7-2 with TRBJ2-5; D not resolved. CDR1 is SGHTA, CDR2 FQGNSA, per germline. The V gene lost 5 bases and the J gene lost 3 bases, with 13 bases spanning the gap. CDR3 length equals 14 residues. The CDR3 is CASSHILSEETQYF. The CDR3 DNA is TGTGCCAGCAGCCATATTTTAAGCGAAGAGACCCAGTACTTC.

The chain uses TRBV30 and TRBJ1-1; possibly TRBD1 for D (5 bases). Looked up from germline, CDR1 is GTSNPN and CDR2 is SVGIG (reference sequence). Trimming removed 7 bases at V and 1 base at J, with 16 bases between. CDR3 length equals 14 residues. The CDR3, as DNA: TGTGCCTTGTCCCTTGGGGCTGGGAACACTGAAGCTTTCTTT. This translates into CALSLGAGNTEAFF. Full variable domain (outside the CDR3, taken from reference TRBV30 and TRBJ1-1): SQTIHQWPATLVQPVGSPLSLECTVEGTSNPNLYWYRQAAGRGLQLLFYSVGIGQISSEVPQNLSASRPQDRQFILSSKKLLLSDSGFYLCALSLGAGNTEAFFGQGTRLTVV.

This clone showed up just once. The rearrangement joins TRBV15 to TRBJ1-5; no clear D. From germline, CDR1 is LNHNV and CDR2 YYDKDF (reference sequence). This CDR3 is built from 15 residues. Deletions cut 5 bases from V and 0 bases from J, with 11 bases between. CDR3 nucleotides: TGTGCCACCAGCGGAGGAGGGCCTAGCAATCAGCCCCAGCATTTT. Translation gives CATSGGGPSNQPQHF.